This passage covers 4 T cell receptor beta chains from one sample sequenced in a study of response to subunit inactivated influenza vaccine. TCRdb processed the RT-PCR reads anew with MiXCR; each CDR3 protein has one entry. Of about 500,000 distinct CDR3 sequences listed, roughly 13% are singletons. The sequencing used PBMCs from blood, collected roughly 46 days after vaccination. Receptor source: a man between 45 and 60 years old who received an inactivated influenza vaccine.

The chain recombines TRBV7-9 with TRBJ1-5; D not certain. The length of the CDR3 is 12 residues. V was cut by 6 bases and J by 1 base, with 4 bases left in between. Germline V gene sequence: CDR1 SEHNR, CDR2 FQNEAQ (reference sequence). CDR3 coding DNA: TGTGCCAGCAGTATGAGCAATCAGCCCCAGCATTTT. It encodes CASSMSNQPQHF.

This clonotype was counted a few times. This chain uses TRBV12-3 or TRBV12-4 with TRBJ2-7, with D maybe TRBD1 (6 bases). V was shortened by 3 bases and J by 1 base, with 10 bases between the two germline ends. This CDR3 is 14 amino acids long. CDR3 sequence (DNA): TGTGCCAGCAGTTTCCACAGGGATTCCTACGAGCAGTACTTC. Encoded protein: CASSFHRDSYEQYF.

This chain uses TRBV5-5 with TRBJ2-7; maybe TRBD2 (6 bases). CDR3 length: 14 amino acids. Trimming cost V 2 bases and J 3 bases, with 12 bases left between them. From germline, CDR1 is SGHKS and CDR2 YYEKEE (reference sequence). The CDR3 DNA reads TGTGCCAGCAGCTTACCCGGGGGTTACTACGAGCAGTACTTC. It translates to CASSLPGGYYEQYF.

The chain uses TRBV20-1 and TRBJ2-1, with a weak D call TRBD2 (6 bases). Germline lookup yields CDR1 DFQATT and CDR2 SNEGSKA (reference sequence). V lost 3 bases, J lost 13 bases, and 16 bases lay in between. CDR3 length: 12 amino acids. The CDR3, as DNA: TGCAGTGCTAGCGAGACTAGTTGGATTCAGTTCTTC. Amino acid sequence: CSASETSWIQFF.